At least ten counts were recorded for the clone carrying this T cell receptor beta chain. The antigen is not known. The data were taken from a study of blood T cells in healthy people across ages. Study-level findings and limits: Correlation between TCR beta diversity and naive T cell percentage was strong.

PCR was performed a second time for 7 to 11 cycles using a sample-barcoded 5' primer and a J-beta primer mix. One entry per CDR3 protein, called by TCRdb with MiXCR from the 5' RACE reads. Of under 1,000,000 distinct CDR3 sequences listed, roughly 34% were seen once; the top ten hold about an eighth. Trimming took 1 base from V and 3 from J, leaving 13 bases between them. This CDR3 contains 15 residues. CDR1 is LGHNA and CDR2 is YNFKEQ in the germline V gene. The chain employs TRBV4-2 and TRBJ2-7, with D possibly matching TRBD1 (6 bases). Input material: blood. The receptor was derived from a man aged 18-30 years in good health. The CDR3 DNA reads as TGTGCCAGCAGCCAAGTTGGCGGACAGAACTACGAGCAGTACTTC. As protein: CASSQVGGQNYEQYF.